The present T cell receptor beta chain was sequenced within a study of OX40 agonist ivuxolimab in advanced cancers. Some clones are missing from TCRdb's copy, which holds only in-frame ones; the method was immunoSEQ multiplex PCR. The sample gives about 110,000 clones, less than 95% of which show up once; about 1.2% is in the top ten. This CDR3 has 15 amino acids. CDR1 and CDR2 from the germline V gene are LGHNT and FRNRAP. V was pared by 7 bases and J by 5 bases, with 18 bases between. This clonotype originated in an adult with an advanced solid tumor such as melanoma, head and neck, liver or kidney cancer. V usage is TRBV12-5 and J usage is TRBJ2-1; D uncertain. The specimen comprised CD4+ or CD8+ T cells sorted from blood, sampled in a trial of the OX40 agonist ivuxolimab. CDR3 sequence (DNA): TGTGCTAGTGTCTTGGCCCGAAAAACAGACAATGAGCAGTTCTTC. Protein sequence: CASVLARKTDNEQFF.